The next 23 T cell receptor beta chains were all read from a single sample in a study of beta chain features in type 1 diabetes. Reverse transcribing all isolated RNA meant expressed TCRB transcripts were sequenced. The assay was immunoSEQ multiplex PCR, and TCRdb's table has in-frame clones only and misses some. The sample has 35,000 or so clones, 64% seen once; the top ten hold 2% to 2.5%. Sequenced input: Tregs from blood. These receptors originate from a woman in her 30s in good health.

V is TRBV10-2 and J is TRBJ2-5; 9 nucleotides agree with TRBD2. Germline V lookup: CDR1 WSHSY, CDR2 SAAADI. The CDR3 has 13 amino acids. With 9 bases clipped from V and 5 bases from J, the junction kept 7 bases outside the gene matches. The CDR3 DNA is TGCGCCAGTCTTAGCGGGAGTATGGAGACCCAGTACTTC. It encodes CASLSGSMETQYF.

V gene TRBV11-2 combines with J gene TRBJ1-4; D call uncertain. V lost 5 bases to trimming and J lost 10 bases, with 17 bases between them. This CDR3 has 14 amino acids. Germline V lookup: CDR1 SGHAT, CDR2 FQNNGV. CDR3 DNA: TGTGCCAGCAGCCCCACCGTCCCGGGAGTAAAACTGTTTTTT. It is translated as CASSPTVPGVKLFF.

Here the CDR3 DNA reads TGTGCCAGCAGTTTCGGACTAGCGGGAGGGAGGGAGCAGTTCTTC. Translating it yields CASSFGLAGGREQFF. The V gene is TRBV6-1, the J gene TRBJ2-1, with 15 bases matching TRBD2. Germline CDR1 is MNHNS and CDR2 is SASEGT. The V gene end was trimmed by 5 bases and the J gene end by 10 bases; junction bases not matched to a gene: 6. There are 15 residues in the CDR3.

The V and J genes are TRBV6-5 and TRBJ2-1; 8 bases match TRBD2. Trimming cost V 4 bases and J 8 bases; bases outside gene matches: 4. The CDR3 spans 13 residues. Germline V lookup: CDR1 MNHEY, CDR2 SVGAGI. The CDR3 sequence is CASSSGLDHEQFF. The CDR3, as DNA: TGTGCCAGCAGTTCGGGACTAGACCATGAGCAGTTCTTC.

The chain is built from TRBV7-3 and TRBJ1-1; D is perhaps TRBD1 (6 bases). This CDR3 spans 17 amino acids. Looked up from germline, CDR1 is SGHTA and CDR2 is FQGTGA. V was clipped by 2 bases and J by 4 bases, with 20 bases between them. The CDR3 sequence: CASSLDPRQVQGTEAFF. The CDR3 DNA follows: TGTGCCAGCAGCTTAGATCCCCGACAGGTTCAGGGCACTGAAGCTTTCTTT.

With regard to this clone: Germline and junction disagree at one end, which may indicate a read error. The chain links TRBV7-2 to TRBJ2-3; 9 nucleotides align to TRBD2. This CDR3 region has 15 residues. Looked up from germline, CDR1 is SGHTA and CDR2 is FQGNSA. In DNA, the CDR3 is TGTGCCAGCAGCATAGCGGGAGTGGGCACAGATACGCAGTATTTT. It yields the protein CASSIAGVGTDTQYF. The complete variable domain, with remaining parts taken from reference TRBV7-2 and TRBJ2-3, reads GAGVSQSPSNKVTEKGKDVELRCDPISGHTALYWYRQSLGQGLEFLIYFQGNSAPDKSGLPSDRFSAERTGGSVSTLTIQRTQQEDSAVYLCASSIAGVGTDTQYFGPGTRLTVL.

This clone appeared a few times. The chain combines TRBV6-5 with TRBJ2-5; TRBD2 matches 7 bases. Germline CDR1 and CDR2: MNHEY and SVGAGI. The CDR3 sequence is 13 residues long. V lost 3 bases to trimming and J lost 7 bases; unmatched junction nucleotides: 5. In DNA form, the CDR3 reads TGTGCCAGCAGTTATCGGGAGGTAGTGACCCAGTACTTC. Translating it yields CASSYREVVTQYF.

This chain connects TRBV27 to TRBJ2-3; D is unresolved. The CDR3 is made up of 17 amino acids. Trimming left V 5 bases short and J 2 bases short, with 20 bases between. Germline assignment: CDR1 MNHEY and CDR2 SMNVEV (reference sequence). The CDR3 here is CASSSGPAIWVTDTQYF. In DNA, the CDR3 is TGTGCCAGCAGTAGTGGGCCCGCTATTTGGGTCACAGATACGCAGTATTTT.

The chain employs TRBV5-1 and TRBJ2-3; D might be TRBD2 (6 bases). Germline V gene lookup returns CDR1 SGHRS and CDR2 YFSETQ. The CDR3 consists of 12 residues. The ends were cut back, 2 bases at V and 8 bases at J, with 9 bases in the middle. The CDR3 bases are TGCGCCAGCAGCTTCGCGACTAGTACGCAGTATTTT. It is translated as CASSFATSTQYF.

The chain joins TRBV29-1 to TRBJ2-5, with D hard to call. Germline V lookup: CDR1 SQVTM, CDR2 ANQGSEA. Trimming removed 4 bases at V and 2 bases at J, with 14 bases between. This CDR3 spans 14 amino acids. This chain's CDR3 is CSVVLVQKQETQYF. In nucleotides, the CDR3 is TGCAGCGTTGTTCTAGTCCAAAAACAAGAGACCCAGTACTTC.

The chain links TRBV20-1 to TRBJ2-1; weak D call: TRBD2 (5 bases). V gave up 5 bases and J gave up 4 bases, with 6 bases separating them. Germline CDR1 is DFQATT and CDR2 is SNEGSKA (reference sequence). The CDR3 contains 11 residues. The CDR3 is CSADYYNEQFF. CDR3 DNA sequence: TGCAGTGCTGACTATTACAATGAGCAGTTCTTC.

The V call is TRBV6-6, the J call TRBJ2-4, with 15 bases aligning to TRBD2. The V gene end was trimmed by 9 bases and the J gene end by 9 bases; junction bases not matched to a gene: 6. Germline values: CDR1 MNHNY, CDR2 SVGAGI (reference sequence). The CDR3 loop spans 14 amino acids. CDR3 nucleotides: TGTGCCAGTGGACTAGCGGGAGGGGAGGGCATTCAGTACTTC. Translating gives CASGLAGGEGIQYF.

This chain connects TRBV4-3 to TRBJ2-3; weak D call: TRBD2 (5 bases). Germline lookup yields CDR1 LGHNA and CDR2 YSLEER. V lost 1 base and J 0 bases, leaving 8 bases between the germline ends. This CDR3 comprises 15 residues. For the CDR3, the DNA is TGCGCCAGCAGCCAAGTTCCGGGAAGCACAGATACGCAGTATTTT. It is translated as CASSQVPGSTDTQYF.

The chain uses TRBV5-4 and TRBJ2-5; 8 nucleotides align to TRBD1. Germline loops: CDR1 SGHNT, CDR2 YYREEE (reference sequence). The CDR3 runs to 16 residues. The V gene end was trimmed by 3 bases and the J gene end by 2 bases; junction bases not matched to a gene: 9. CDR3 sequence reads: CASSSIGQGTQETQYF. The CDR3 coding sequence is TGTGCCAGCAGCTCGATCGGACAGGGCACACAAGAGACCCAGTACTTC.

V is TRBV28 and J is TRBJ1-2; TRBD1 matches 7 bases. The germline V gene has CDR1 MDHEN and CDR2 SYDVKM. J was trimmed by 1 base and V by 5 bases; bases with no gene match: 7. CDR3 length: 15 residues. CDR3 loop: CASSGRRGVNYGYTF. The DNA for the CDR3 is TGTGCCAGCAGTGGGCGCAGGGGGGTTAACTATGGCTACACCTTC.

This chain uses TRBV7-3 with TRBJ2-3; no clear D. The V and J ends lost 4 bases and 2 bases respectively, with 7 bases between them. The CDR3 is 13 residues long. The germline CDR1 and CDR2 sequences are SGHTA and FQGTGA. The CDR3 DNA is TGTGCCAGCAGCTCTAGGAACACAGATACGCAGTATTTT. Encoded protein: CASSSRNTDTQYF.

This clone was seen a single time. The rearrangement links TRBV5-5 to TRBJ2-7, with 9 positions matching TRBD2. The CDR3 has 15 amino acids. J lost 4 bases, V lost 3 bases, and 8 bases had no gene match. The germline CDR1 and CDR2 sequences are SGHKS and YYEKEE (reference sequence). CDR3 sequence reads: CASSSGGLAGYEQYF. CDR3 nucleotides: TGTGCCAGCAGCTCGGGGGGTCTAGCGGGATACGAGCAGTACTTC.

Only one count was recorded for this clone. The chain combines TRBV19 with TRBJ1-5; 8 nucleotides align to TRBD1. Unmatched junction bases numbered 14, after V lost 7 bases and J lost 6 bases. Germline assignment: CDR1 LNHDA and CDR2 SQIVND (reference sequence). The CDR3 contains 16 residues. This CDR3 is CASTPFARGRFQPQHF. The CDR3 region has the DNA TGTGCCAGTACCCCCTTTGCCAGGGGGCGTTTTCAGCCCCAGCATTTT. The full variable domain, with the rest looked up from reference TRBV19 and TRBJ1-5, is DGGITQSPKYLFRKEGQNVTLSCEQNLNHDAMYWYRQDPGQGLRLIYYSQIVNDFQKGDIAEGYSVSREKKESFPLTVTSAQKNPTAFYLCASTPFARGRFQPQHFGDGTRLSIL.

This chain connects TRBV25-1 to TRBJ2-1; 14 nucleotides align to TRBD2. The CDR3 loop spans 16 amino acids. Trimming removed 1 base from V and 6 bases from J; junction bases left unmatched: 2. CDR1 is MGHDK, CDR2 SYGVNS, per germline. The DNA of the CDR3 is TGTGCCAGCAGTGAATTGGGACTAGCGGGAGTCAATGAGCAGTTCTTC. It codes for CASSELGLAGVNEQFF.

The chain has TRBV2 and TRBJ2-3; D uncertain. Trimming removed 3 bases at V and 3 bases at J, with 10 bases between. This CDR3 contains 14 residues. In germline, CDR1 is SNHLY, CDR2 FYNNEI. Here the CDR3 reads CASSDEFGTDTQYF. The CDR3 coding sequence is TGTGCCAGCAGTGACGAGTTCGGGACAGATACGCAGTATTTT.

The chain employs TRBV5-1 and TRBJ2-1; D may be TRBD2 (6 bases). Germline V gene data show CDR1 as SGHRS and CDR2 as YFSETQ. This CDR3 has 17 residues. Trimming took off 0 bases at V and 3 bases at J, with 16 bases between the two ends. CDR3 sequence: CASSLGAGLSGYNEQFF. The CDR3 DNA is TGCGCCAGCAGCTTGGGGGCAGGGCTTAGCGGCTACAATGAGCAGTTCTTC.

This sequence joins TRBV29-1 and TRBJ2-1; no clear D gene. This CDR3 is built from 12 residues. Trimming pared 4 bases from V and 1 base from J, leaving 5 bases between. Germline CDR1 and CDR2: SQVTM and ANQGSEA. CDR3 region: CSVGQSYNEQFF. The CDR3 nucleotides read TGCAGCGTTGGGCAGTCCTACAATGAGCAGTTCTTC.

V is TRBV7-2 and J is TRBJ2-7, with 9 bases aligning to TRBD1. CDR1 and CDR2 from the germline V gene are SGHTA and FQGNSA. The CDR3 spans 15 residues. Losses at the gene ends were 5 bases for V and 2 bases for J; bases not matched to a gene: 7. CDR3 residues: CASSPGQGLAYEQYF. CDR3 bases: TGTGCCAGCAGCCCGGGACAGGGCCTAGCCTACGAGCAGTACTTC.